The clone carrying this TCR beta chain occurred once. Its target is unknown. This entry belongs to a study of T cell responses to AZD1222 COVID-19 vaccine. Overall study results and limits: Spike-specific TCR repertoires showed rising breadth and depth after two AZD1222 doses.

Trimming removed 0 bases at V and 1 base at J, with 9 bases between. Germline V lookup: CDR1 LNHNV, CDR2 YYDKDF (reference sequence). This CDR3 contains 15 residues. Repertoires were generated with immunoSEQ multiplex PCR, while TCRdb's copy carries only in-frame clones and drops some. The sample consists of over 130,000 clones, more than 80% of them appearing once. The source material was peripheral blood, sampled 28 days after the second AZD1222 dose. The source is an adult who received the AZD1222 COVID-19 vaccine. The chain joins TRBV15 to TRBJ1-1; D unresolved. CDR3 DNA sequence: TGTGCCACCAGCAGAGATCTTCACAGGAACACTGAAGCTTTCTTT. Encoded protein: CATSRDLHRNTEAFF.